This is a list of T cell receptor beta chains from one sample in a study of T cell responses to AZD1222 COVID-19 vaccine. Profiling relied on immunoSEQ multiplex PCR, and the TCRdb table lists in-frame clones only, not all of them. The data show about 160,000 clones, approximately 91% seen once. Sequences were derived from peripheral blood, sampled on day 0 of AZD1222 vaccination. These receptors were obtained from an adult in good health. Each CDR3 is given with its conserved first and last residue. The order of the fields is J gene, V gene, D gene, clone size, CDR3 DNA, CDR3 protein. A D gene is named only where the DNA matches it firmly. Clone size is given for some rows only: seen once, a few or many times, or a class if the clone is expanded.

j_gene: TRBJ2-5
v_gene: TRBV28
d_gene: .
abundance: .
CDR3nt: TGTGCCAGCAGTTTATGGCAGGGTGCCCAAGAGACCCAGTACTTC
CDR3aa: CASSLWQGAQETQYF

j_gene: TRBJ2-3
v_gene: TRBV28
d_gene: TRBD2
abundance: few
CDR3nt: TGTGCCAGCAGTTTTGGGGGGGGCACAGATACGCAGTATTTT
CDR3aa: CASSFGGGTDTQYF

j_gene: TRBJ2-1
v_gene: TRBV19
d_gene: .
abundance: .
CDR3nt: TGTGCCAGTAGTAGCGAAACCAATGAGCAGTTCTTC
CDR3aa: CASSSETNEQFF

j_gene: TRBJ1-4
v_gene: TRBV5-1
d_gene: .
abundance: .
CDR3nt: TGCGCCAGCAGCTTGGAGGCCCAGAGAGAACTGTTTTTT
CDR3aa: CASSLEAQRELFF

j_gene: TRBJ1-5
v_gene: TRBV20-1
d_gene: .
abundance: once
CDR3nt: TGCAGTGCTAGTCCAGGGTGGGAGCAGCCCCAGCATTTT
CDR3aa: CSASPGWEQPQHF

j_gene: TRBJ2-6
v_gene: TRBV19
d_gene: TRBD1
abundance: few
CDR3nt: TGTGCCAGTAGTAGGGGACAGAGCTCTGGGGCCAACGTCCTGACTTTC
CDR3aa: CASSRGQSSGANVLTF

j_gene: TRBJ1-2
v_gene: TRBV15
d_gene: .
abundance: .
CDR3nt: TGTGCCACCAGCAGAGATCGAACAGGGAGCTATGGCTACACCTTC
CDR3aa: CATSRDRTGSYGYTF

j_gene: TRBJ2-1
v_gene: TRBV14
d_gene: .
abundance: .
CDR3nt: TGTGCCAGCAGCCAAGGGCCTACTAATGAGCAGTTCTTC
CDR3aa: CASSQGPTNEQFF

j_gene: TRBJ2-1
v_gene: TRBV28
d_gene: .
abundance: .
CDR3nt: TGTGCCAGCAGTTTCCCCCAGCAGGAGCCCTACAATGAGCAGTTCTTC
CDR3aa: CASSFPQQEPYNEQFF

j_gene: TRBJ1-1
v_gene: TRBV11-2
d_gene: .
abundance: .
CDR3nt: TGTGCCAGCAGCTTGCAGCCGAACACTGAAGCTTTCTTT
CDR3aa: CASSLQPNTEAFF

j_gene: TRBJ2-3
v_gene: TRBV6-5
d_gene: .
abundance: once
CDR3nt: TGTGCCAGCAGCCCGGGACCGAGCACAGATACGCAGTATTTT
CDR3aa: CASSPGPSTDTQYF

j_gene: TRBJ1-1
v_gene: TRBV5-1
d_gene: .
abundance: .
CDR3nt: TGCGCCAGCAGCTCAACACCTACAGCGAACACTGAAGCTTTCTTT
CDR3aa: CASSSTPTANTEAFF

j_gene: TRBJ1-2
v_gene: TRBV7-2
d_gene: .
abundance: .
CDR3nt: TGTGCCAGCAGCTTTCCTAACTATGGCTACACCTTC
CDR3aa: CASSFPNYGYTF

j_gene: TRBJ1-2
v_gene: TRBV2
d_gene: TRBD1
abundance: .
CDR3nt: TGTGCCAGCAGTGGCCAGGGGGGCGGCTATGGCTACACCTTC
CDR3aa: CASSGQGGGYGYTF

j_gene: TRBJ2-6
v_gene: TRBV4-3
d_gene: .
abundance: .
CDR3nt: TGCGCCAGCAGCCAAGATCACGTAAAGGGCTCTGGGGCCAACGTCCTGACTTTC
CDR3aa: CASSQDHVKGSGANVLTF

j_gene: TRBJ2-7
v_gene: TRBV6-5
d_gene: TRBD1
abundance: .
CDR3nt: TGTGCCAGCAGGCTCGGGACAGGGGCTCCCTACGAGCAGTACTTC
CDR3aa: CASRLGTGAPYEQYF